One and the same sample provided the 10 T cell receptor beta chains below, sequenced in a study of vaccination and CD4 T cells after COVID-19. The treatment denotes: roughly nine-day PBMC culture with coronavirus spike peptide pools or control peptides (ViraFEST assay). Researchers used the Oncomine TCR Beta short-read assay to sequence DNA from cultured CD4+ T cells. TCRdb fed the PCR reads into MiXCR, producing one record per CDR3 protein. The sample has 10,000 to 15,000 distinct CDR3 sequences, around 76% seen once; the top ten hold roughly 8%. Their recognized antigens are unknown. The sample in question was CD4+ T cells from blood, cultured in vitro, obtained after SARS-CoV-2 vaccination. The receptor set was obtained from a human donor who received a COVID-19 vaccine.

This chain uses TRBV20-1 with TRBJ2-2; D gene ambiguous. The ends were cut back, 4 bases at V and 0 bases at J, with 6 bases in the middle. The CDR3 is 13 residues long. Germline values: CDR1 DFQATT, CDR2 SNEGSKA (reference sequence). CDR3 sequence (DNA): TGCAGTGCTAAAGGAGCGAACACCGGGGAGCTGTTTTTT. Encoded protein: CSAKGANTGELFF.

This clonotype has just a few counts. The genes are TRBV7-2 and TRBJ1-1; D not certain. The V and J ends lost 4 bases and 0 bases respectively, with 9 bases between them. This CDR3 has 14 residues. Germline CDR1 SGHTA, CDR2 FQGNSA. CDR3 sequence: CASSSSALNTEAFF. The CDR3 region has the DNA TGTGCCAGCAGCTCGAGCGCGCTGAACACTGAAGCTTTCTTT.

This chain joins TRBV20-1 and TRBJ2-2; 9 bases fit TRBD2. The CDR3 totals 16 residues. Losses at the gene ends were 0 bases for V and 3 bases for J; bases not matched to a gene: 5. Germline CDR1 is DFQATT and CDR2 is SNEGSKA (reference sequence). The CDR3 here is CSARDLASGDTGELFF. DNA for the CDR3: TGCAGTGCTAGAGATCTCGCTAGCGGGGACACCGGGGAGCTGTTTTTT.

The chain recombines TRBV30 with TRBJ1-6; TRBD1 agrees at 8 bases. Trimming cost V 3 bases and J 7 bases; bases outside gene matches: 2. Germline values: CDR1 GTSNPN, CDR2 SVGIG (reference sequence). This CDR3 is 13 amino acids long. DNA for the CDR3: TGTGCCTGGAGAACAGGGGGGAATTCACCCCTCCACTTT. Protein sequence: CAWRTGGNSPLHF.

The CDR3 DNA is TGTGCCAGCAGCTTAGGGAAGGGTTCGGTGGACACTGAAGCTTTCTTT. Translating gives CASSLGKGSVDTEAFF. The chain links TRBV7-7 to TRBJ1-1, with D hard to call. V gave up 1 base and J gave up 3 bases, with 15 bases separating them. CDR3 length: 16 residues. Germline loops: CDR1 SSHAT, CDR2 FNYEAQ (reference sequence).

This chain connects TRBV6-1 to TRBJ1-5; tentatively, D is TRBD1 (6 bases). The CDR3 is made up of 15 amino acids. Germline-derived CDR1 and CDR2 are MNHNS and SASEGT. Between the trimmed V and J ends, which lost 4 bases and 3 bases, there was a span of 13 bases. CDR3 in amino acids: CASSVPTGLNQPQHF. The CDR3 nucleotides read TGTGCCAGCAGTGTACCGACAGGCCTCAATCAGCCCCAGCATTTT.

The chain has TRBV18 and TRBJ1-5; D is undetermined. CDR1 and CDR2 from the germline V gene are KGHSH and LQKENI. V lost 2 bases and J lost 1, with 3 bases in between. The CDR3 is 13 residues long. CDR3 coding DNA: TGTGCCAGCTCACCAATCAGCAATCAGCCCCAGCATTTT. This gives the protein CASSPISNQPQHF.

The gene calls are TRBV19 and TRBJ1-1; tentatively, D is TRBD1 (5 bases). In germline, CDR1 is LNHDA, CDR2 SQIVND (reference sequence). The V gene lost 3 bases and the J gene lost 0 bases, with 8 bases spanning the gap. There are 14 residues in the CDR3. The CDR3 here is CASSIRQLNTEAFF. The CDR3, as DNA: TGTGCCAGTAGTATTAGACAGCTGAACACTGAAGCTTTCTTT.

For the CDR3, the DNA is TGTGCCACCAGTGATCCCAAAGGGGAAGAGACCCAGTACTTC. It yields the protein CATSDPKGEETQYF. The rearrangement uses TRBV24-1 and TRBJ2-5; maybe TRBD1 (5 bases). Trimming pared 3 bases from V and 3 bases from J, leaving 10 bases between. The germline V gene encodes CDR1 KGHDR and CDR2 SFDVKD. The CDR3 length is 14 residues.

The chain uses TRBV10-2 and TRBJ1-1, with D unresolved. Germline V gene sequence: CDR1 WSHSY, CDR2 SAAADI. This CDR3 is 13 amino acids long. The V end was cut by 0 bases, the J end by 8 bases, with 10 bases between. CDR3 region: CASSESVGREAFF. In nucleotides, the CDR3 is TGCGCCAGCAGTGAGTCGGTAGGGCGGGAAGCTTTCTTT.